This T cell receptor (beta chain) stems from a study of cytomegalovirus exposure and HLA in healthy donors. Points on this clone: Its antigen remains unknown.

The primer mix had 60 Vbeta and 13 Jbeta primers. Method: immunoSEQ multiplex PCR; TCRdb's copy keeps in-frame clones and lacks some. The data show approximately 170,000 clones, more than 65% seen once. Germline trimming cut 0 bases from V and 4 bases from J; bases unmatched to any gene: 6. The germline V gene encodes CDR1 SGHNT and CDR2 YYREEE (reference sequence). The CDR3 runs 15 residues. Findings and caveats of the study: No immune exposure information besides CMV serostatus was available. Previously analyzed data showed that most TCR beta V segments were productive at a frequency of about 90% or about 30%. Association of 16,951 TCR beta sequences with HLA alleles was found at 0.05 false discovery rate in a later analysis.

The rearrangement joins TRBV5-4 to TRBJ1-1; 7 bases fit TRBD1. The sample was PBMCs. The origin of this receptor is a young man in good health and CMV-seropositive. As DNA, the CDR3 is TGTGCCAGCAGCTTGGAAGAGGGGGCTGGCACTGAAGCTTTCTTT. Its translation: CASSLEEGAGTEAFF.